This T cell receptor (beta chain) was recorded in a study of T cell responses to AZD1222 COVID-19 vaccine. Study-wide results and caveats: Repertoires were obtained solely post-peak T cell response. Regions left unmutated in variants are reportedly the target of nearly half of spike-specific TCRs. Two doses of AZD1222 preceded a rise in Spike-specific TCR breadth and depth. Mapped onto spike, vaccine-associated CD4 TCRs spanned it and were dominant at 160-218 and 743-854.

The V gene end was trimmed by 4 bases and the J gene end by 6 bases; junction bases not matched to a gene: 13. The CDR3 runs 17 residues. Germline CDR1 and CDR2: SGHNT and YYREEE (reference sequence). As to this clone: The antigen is not known.

Sequenced by immunoSEQ multiplex PCR; TCRdb stores in-frame clones only, minus some. The profile shows fewer than 110,000 clones, about 86% of them singletons. This TCR came from an adult in good health. The chain combines TRBV5-4 with TRBJ2-3; 11 bases are shared with TRBD2. The specimen comprised peripheral blood, sampled on day 0 of AZD1222 vaccination. For the CDR3, the DNA is TGTGCCAGCAGCAGCGACACTAGCGGGAGTCTGCGCGATACGCAGTATTTT. Translation: CASSSDTSGSLRDTQYF.